The 3 T cell receptor beta chains below come from one sample, sequenced in a study of early T cells in non-severe SARS-CoV-2 infection. TCRdb redid the calling of the 5' RACE reads with MiXCR, one entry per CDR3 protein. The repertoire holds 70,000 or so distinct CDR3 sequences, with about 9.4% as singletons. The material was whole blood, obtained at baseline. The receptor source for this set is an adult who was a healthcare worker with PCR-confirmed SARS-CoV-2 infection or an uninfected control (not recorded which).

This clonotype was detected ten times or more. The genes are TRBV12-5 and TRBJ1-1; perhaps TRBD1 as D (6 bases). Trimming removed 11 bases at V and 2 bases at J, with 18 bases between. Germline loops: CDR1 LGHNT, CDR2 FRNRAP. The CDR3 extends over 14 amino acids. CDR3 loop: CASLQDSLNTEAFF. The CDR3 DNA is TGTGCTTCCCTCCAGGACAGCTTAAACACTGAAGCTTTCTTT.

This chain uses TRBV5-1 with TRBJ1-1, with D unclear. Trimming left V 0 bases short and J 7 bases short, with 7 bases between. The CDR3 has 12 amino acids. Germline V gene sequence: CDR1 SGHRS, CDR2 YFSETQ. The chain's CDR3 is CASSLGSNEAFF. In DNA, the CDR3 is TGCGCCAGCAGCTTGGGCAGTAATGAAGCTTTCTTT.

This clonotype turned up a few times. This chain joins TRBV7-9 and TRBJ2-4; 10 bases map to TRBD1. Trimming cost V 5 bases and J 8 bases; bases outside gene matches: 15. The CDR3 extends over 17 amino acids. Germline V CDR1 and CDR2: SEHNR, FQNEAQ (reference sequence). The CDR3 region has the DNA TGTGCCAGCAGCATGGGACAGGGGCCCGCAATTGGGGACATTCAGTACTTC. It yields the protein CASSMGQGPAIGDIQYF.